This T cell receptor (beta chain) emerged from a study of vaccination effects on CD4 cells after COVID-19. Background on the study: Antigen-specific CD4+ T cells expanded by the ViraFEST assay with viral peptide pools were then sequenced.

Sequencing used immunoSEQ multiplex PCR; TCRdb keeps in-frame clones, though not all of them. Of 70,000 to 85,000 clones in the sample, more than 70% were seen once. Cultured cells yielded isolated CD4+ T cells after approximately nine days. Remarks on this clone: The antigen is undetermined.

The V and J ends lost 4 bases and 0 bases respectively, with 11 bases between them. The CDR3 sequence is 16 residues long. Germline assignment: CDR1 SGHKS and CDR2 YYEKEE (reference sequence). General study findings and limits: Clones induced by infection and by vaccine showed marked clonal contraction late after vaccination.

The specimen comprised CD4+ T cells from PBMCs cultured without peptide, sampled before COVID-19 vaccination. This TCR came from a human donor who received a COVID-19 vaccine. The gene calls are TRBV5-5 and TRBJ2-6, with D tentatively TRBD1 or TRBD2 (6 bases each). DNA of the CDR3: TGTGCCAGCAGCGCCGGGGGCCTCTCTGGGGCCAACGTCCTGACTTTC. Translated, it gives CASSAGGLSGANVLTF.